Sequencing of this TCR beta chain was carried out in a study of T cells expressing NK-cell markers. The CDR3 totals 14 residues. Germline loops: CDR1 LGHDT, CDR2 YNNKEL (reference sequence). After re-calling the 5' RACE reads, TCRdb lists one entry per CDR3 protein, DNA absent. This sample's table has some 340,000 distinct CDR3 sequences. This sequence originates from a man aged 18 to 69 in good health. The chain uses TRBV3-1 and TRBJ2-7; the D call of TRBD1 rests on TCRdb alone, since no DNA is present to check it. The sample was blood T cells: a sorted CD56 or NKG2C T cell subset, CD4+ or CD8+ T cells, or bulk PBMC T cells (not recorded which). This CDR3 is CASSQATLGYEQYF.